This T cell receptor beta chain was observed in a study of CD8+CD57+ T cells in acquired aplastic anemia. This clonotype came up many times. V gave up 5 bases and J gave up 4 bases, with 12 bases separating them. Germline CDR1 reads MNHNS; CDR2 reads SASEGT. The CDR3 runs 14 residues. The study profiled TCR beta VDJ and CDR3 using genomic DNA as template. TCRdb passed the reads through MiXCR, listing each CDR3 protein once. The sample lists roughly 150,000 distinct CDR3 sequences; around 40% were seen once. The origin of this receptor is a human donor in good health. The chain couples TRBV6-1 to TRBJ1-5; D is ambiguous. Sequenced material: sorted CD4+, CD8+, or CD8+CD57+ T cells (not recorded which) from PBMCs. CDR3 nucleotide sequence: TGTGCCAGCAGTCCCCTGGACGGAAATCAGCCCCAGCATTTT. It codes for CASSPLDGNQPQHF.